This record covers a single T cell receptor (beta chain). Its specificity is not known. Naive CD8 isolation took CD45RO-negative cells positively selected for CCR7 and excluded terminally differentiated effector memory CD45RA+ cells. The entry originates in a study of shared clonotypes between healthy human individuals. Study-level information: Per-donor plates numbered three CD4 naive, three CD4 memory, two CD8 naive and one CD8 memory. The study's findings and limits: Generation probabilities of non-shared clonotypes were lower (relative to those shared by all four donors). Naive subsets, compared against memory subsets, generally had larger estimated richness values. Rarefaction analysis demonstrated incomplete sorted-subset sequencing notwithstanding large depth.

Sequencing was performed with immunoSEQ multiplex PCR; in TCRdb, only in-frame clones are kept and a portion is missing. The sample holds millions of clones, 85% to 95% seen once. This CDR3 is built from 13 residues. Germline CDR1 and CDR2: SGDLS and YYNGEE. Trimming pared 6 bases from V and 5 bases from J, leaving 13 bases between. The chain carries TRBV9 and TRBJ2-3; TRBD1 is a possible D gene (6 bases). The sample consisted of naive CD8+ T cells sorted from blood. The TCR originated in a man aged 18 to 30 in good health. CDR3 in DNA: TGTGCCAGCAACACAGGGTTTGAAGATACGCAGTATTTT. This gives the protein CASNTGFEDTQYF.